Listed here is a single T cell receptor (beta chain). Its matching antigen is unknown. This sample was taken from a study of blood T cells in healthy people across ages. J was trimmed by 2 bases and V by 7 bases; bases with no gene match: 9. Germline V gives CDR1 SNHLY, CDR2 FYNNEI. This CDR3 is 15 amino acids long. The donors, aged roughly 6 to 95, were healthy Caucasians from Russia. Donors gave roughly 10 milliliters of peripheral blood apiece. General study findings and limits: The fall in TCR beta diversity per million T cells was roughly linear with age.

The authors ran a second PCR of about 6 to 11 cycles using a sample-barcoded 5' primer and a J-beta primer mix. Per-sample output comprised a minimum of 2.5 million paired-end reads containing CDR3. TCRdb reanalysed the 5' RACE reads using MiXCR and keeps one entry per CDR3 protein. The table lists 1.5 million to 2 million distinct CDR3 sequences, roughly two fifths of them singletons. The chain recombines TRBV2 with TRBJ2-3; 7 positions agree with TRBD1. Material: blood. This sequence originates from a human donor in good health. CDR3 sequence reads: CASMRQGEDTDTQYF. For the CDR3, the DNA is TGTGCCAGCATGCGACAGGGCGAGGACACAGATACGCAGTATTTT.